These 5 T cell receptor beta chains came from one sample sequenced in a study of vaccination and CD4 T cells after COVID-19. The Oncomine TCR Beta short-read assay sequenced DNA from cultured CD4+ T cells. Using its own MiXCR run on the PCR reads, TCRdb lists one record per CDR3 protein. The table has 16,000 or so distinct CDR3 sequences, around 52% seen once. Their antigens remain unidentified. Sample treatment: approximately nine-day PBMC culture with coronavirus spike peptide pools or control peptides (ViraFEST assay). This specimen consisted of CD4+ T cells from blood, cultured in vitro, obtained before SARS-CoV-2 vaccination. These TCRs come from a human donor who had recovered from COVID-19.

The table lists this clonotype with a few counts. The chain carries TRBV5-4 and TRBJ1-6; a weak D match, TRBD1 (6 bases). The CDR3 is 14 residues long. V lost 2 bases and J 9 bases, leaving 12 bases between the germline ends. Germline lookup yields CDR1 SGHNT and CDR2 YYREEE (reference sequence). The CDR3 nucleotides read TGTGCCAGCAGCTTCGACAGGCATTCTTCACCCCTCCACTTT. This codes for CASSFDRHSSPLHF.

This clonotype was counted only a few times. The chain uses TRBV7-8 and TRBJ1-5, with no clear D. V was cut by 5 bases and J by 6 bases, with 11 bases left in between. CDR3 length equals 13 residues. The V gene's germline CDR1 is SGHVS and CDR2 FQNEAQ. DNA of the CDR3: TGTGCCAGCAGCCTGGACTACAGTCAGCCCCAGCATTTT. This sequence encodes CASSLDYSQPQHF.

This chain uses TRBV6-5 with TRBJ1-2, with 8 bases aligning to TRBD1. The CDR3 loop spans 13 amino acids. Germline V gene data show CDR1 as MNHEY and CDR2 as SVGAGI. J gave up 6 bases and V 4 bases, and 4 bases lay outside the gene matches. The CDR3 sequence is CASSSRQGNGYTF. CDR3 sequence (DNA): TGTGCCAGCAGTTCTCGACAGGGGAATGGCTACACCTTC.

The sample holds one count of this clonotype. V gene TRBV19 combines with J gene TRBJ2-2; D perhaps matches TRBD1 (5 bases). There are 17 residues in the CDR3. The germline V gene encodes CDR1 LNHDA and CDR2 SQIVND (reference sequence). Deletions cut 2 bases from V and 2 bases from J, with 15 bases between. The CDR3 region has the DNA TGTGCCAGTAGTATAACCGTGACAGCTACTAACACCGGGGAGCTGTTTTTT. Residues: CASSITVTATNTGELFF.

The table lists this clonotype with a few counts. This chain links TRBV20-1 with TRBJ1-5, with TRBD1 matching over 9 bases. V lost 3 bases to trimming and J lost 2 bases; unmatched junction nucleotides: 8. Germline V gives CDR1 DFQATT, CDR2 SNEGSKA (reference sequence). CDR3 length: 16 residues. This CDR3 is CSASTGGGYGNQPQHF. In DNA form, the CDR3 reads TGCAGTGCTAGTACAGGGGGCGGATATGGCAATCAGCCCCAGCATTTT.